The 2 T cell receptor beta chains below all came from one sample that was sequenced in a study of graft-versus-host responses after intestinal transplantation (dated by TCRdb to about 2021). Intraepithelial and lamina propria lymphocytes were isolated from graft specimens using dithiothreitol, EDTA incubations and collagenase D digestion. Library prep was done by the immunoSEQ multiplex PCR assay. This is the immuneACCESS table as TCRdb keeps it, with only in-frame sequences that have V and J called. A part of the clones is gone; compared with another copy, unresolved V genes explain less than half, and the rest is unexplained. Here the sample has some 15,000 clones; about 67% occur a single time. The ten largest account for around 3% of the sample. The sample was ileum tissue, taken 14 days after transplant. The source of these receptors is a human patient who received an intestinal transplant, so some T cells may come from the graft donor.

This clone was seen more than once but under ten times. The J gene is TRBJ2-7, the V gene TRBV11-1, with TRBD1 matching over 7 bases. Germline CDR1 and CDR2: SGHAT and FQDESV (reference sequence). The CDR3 is made up of 14 amino acids. V dropped 4 bases and J dropped 0; count of bases not matched to a gene: 3. This CDR3 is CASSSGQSSYEQYF. CDR3 nucleotides: TGTGCCAGCAGCTCGGGACAGAGCTCCTACGAGCAGTACTTC.

V usage is TRBV28 and J usage is TRBJ1-4, with D uncertain. Per germline, CDR1 MDHEN and CDR2 SYDVKM. Trimming left V 7 bases short and J 0 bases short, with 24 bases between. The CDR3 totals 19 residues. CDR3 nucleotide sequence: TGTGCCAGCACCTCAATAGGAGACCGAATTATTGCAACTAATGAAAAACTGTTTTTT. It specifies CASTSIGDRIIATNEKLFF.